These 15 T cell receptor beta chains were sequenced from one sample in a study of control samples from healthy donors and cancer patients. Sequencing was performed with immunoSEQ multiplex PCR; in TCRdb, only in-frame clones are kept and a portion is missing. The sample contains 100,000 or so clones, roughly 87% of which appear only once. Specimen: blood. The receptors were gathered from a woman between 50 and 59 years old in good health.

J is TRBJ2-1 and V is TRBV10-2; D gene ambiguous. The germline gives CDR1 WSHSY, CDR2 SAAADI. This CDR3 comprises 15 residues. V lost 7 bases and J 2 bases, leaving 15 bases between the germline ends. Written as DNA, the CDR3 is TGCGCCAGCACCACCTTTGGGGTGGCCTACAATGAGCAGTTCTTC. Its translation is CASTTFGVAYNEQFF.

V and J are TRBV18 and TRBJ2-3, with 9 bases lining up with TRBD2. The V and J ends lost 2 bases and 1 base, in that order; junction bases with no gene match: 7. CDR3 length equals 17 residues. The germline V gene encodes CDR1 KGHSH and CDR2 LQKENI. As DNA, the CDR3 is TGTGCCAGCTCACCAATCCTTAGCGGGGGACGCACAGATACGCAGTATTTT. Its protein is CASSPILSGGRTDTQYF. The whole variable domain, filled in from reference TRBV18 and TRBJ2-3, reads NAGVMQNPRHLVRRRGQEARLRCSPMKGHSHVYWYRQLPEEGLKFMVYLQKENIIDESGMPKERFSAEFPKEGPSILRIQQVVRGDSAAYFCASSPILSGGRTDTQYFGPGTRLTVL.

This sequence joins TRBV6-5 and TRBJ2-3; D gene ambiguous. The CDR3 has 13 amino acids. Germline assignment: CDR1 MNHEY and CDR2 SVGAGI. Trimming pared 1 base from V and 6 bases from J, leaving 8 bases between. CDR3 sequence (DNA): TGTGCCAGCAGTTACTGGCCCCTGGATACGCAGTATTTT. It encodes CASSYWPLDTQYF.

V gene TRBV7-3 combines with J gene TRBJ2-1; 9 bases fit TRBD1. Germline V gene sequence: CDR1 SGHTA, CDR2 FQGTGA. There are 15 residues in the CDR3. The V gene end was trimmed by 4 bases and the J gene end by 7 bases; junction bases not matched to a gene: 8. The CDR3 sequence is CASSSGQGLRNEQFF. In DNA form, the CDR3 reads TGTGCCAGCAGCTCGGGACAGGGTCTTCGGAATGAGCAGTTCTTC.

This clone was picked up a small number of times. This chain connects TRBV12-3 or TRBV12-4 to TRBJ1-4; D not certain. The CDR3 contains 13 residues. Trimming shortened V by 6 bases and J by 5 bases, and 10 bases separated the two germline ends. The CDR3 loop reads CASSSQLNEKLFF. Here the CDR3 DNA reads TGTGCCAGCAGCTCTCAACTCAATGAAAAACTGTTTTTT.

This clone came up once. The chain is built from TRBV18 and TRBJ2-1; D is possibly TRBD1 or TRBD2 (7 bases each). CDR3 length: 15 residues. The V end lost 3 bases, the J end lost 4 bases, and 13 bases lay between the germline ends. The germline gives CDR1 KGHSH, CDR2 LQKENI. The CDR3 coding sequence is TGTGCCAGCTCACCCAGGGGGGGGAATTACAATGAGCAGTTCTTC. It yields the protein CASSPRGGNYNEQFF.

V usage is TRBV4-1 and J usage is TRBJ2-1, with D tentatively TRBD1 or TRBD2 (5 bases each). V was pared by 3 bases and J by 1 base, with 10 bases between. Germline lookup yields CDR1 MGHRA and CDR2 YSYEKL. The CDR3 covers 15 residues. The CDR3 loop reads CASSQGVWSYNEQFF. CDR3 nucleotide sequence: TGCGCCAGCAGCCAGGGGGTTTGGTCCTACAATGAGCAGTTCTTC.

The chain has TRBV7-2 and TRBJ2-1; tentative D call: TRBD2 (5 bases). Between the trimmed V and J ends, which lost 11 bases and 2 bases, there was a span of 10 bases. This CDR3 has 12 amino acids. Germline-derived CDR1 and CDR2 are SGHTA and FQGNSA. CDR3 in amino acids: CAEGAAYNEQFF. The CDR3 nucleotides read TGTGCCGAGGGAGCGGCCTACAATGAGCAGTTCTTC.

The chain combines TRBV5-5 with TRBJ2-5; 15 positions agree with TRBD2. CDR1 and CDR2 from the germline V gene are SGHKS and YYEKEE (reference sequence). The CDR3 spans 15 residues. Trimming cost V 4 bases and J 5 bases; bases outside gene matches: 3. The CDR3 nucleotides are TGTGCCAGCAGCCCCGGGACTAGCGGGGGGGAGACCCAGTACTTC. Protein sequence: CASSPGTSGGETQYF.

There are a few counts of this clone. The chain couples TRBV30 to TRBJ2-7; D unresolved. The germline gives CDR1 GTSNPN, CDR2 SVGIG (reference sequence). CDR3 length equals 13 residues. With 4 bases removed from V and 0 bases from J, the gap between germline ends came to 10 bases. The CDR3 DNA reads TGTGCCTGGAAGAAGGCTGACTCCTACGAGCAGTACTTC. This encodes CAWKKADSYEQYF.

CDR3: CASSGTGQSNSPLHF. The DNA of the CDR3 is TGTGCCAGCAGCGGAACGGGACAGTCTAATTCACCCCTCCACTTT. V usage is TRBV7-9 and J usage is TRBJ1-6, with 7 bases identical to TRBD1. V shed 5 bases, J shed 6 bases, and the junction held 7 bases outside the gene matches. CDR1 is SEHNR, CDR2 FQNEAQ, per germline (reference sequence). This CDR3 is built from 15 residues.

This clone was seen just once. The rearrangement joins TRBV9 to TRBJ2-3; 9 positions agree with TRBD1. Looked up from germline, CDR1 is SGDLS and CDR2 is YYNGEE. The CDR3 sequence is 16 residues long. The V and J ends lost 0 bases and 2 bases, in that order; junction bases with no gene match: 4. The CDR3 here is CASSVAGQGPTDTQYF. CDR3 DNA: TGTGCCAGCAGCGTAGCGGGACAGGGCCCCACAGATACGCAGTATTTT.

The chain is built from TRBV2 and TRBJ1-3, with a possible D match to TRBD1 (5 bases). Germline CDR1 is SNHLY and CDR2 is FYNNEI. The CDR3 consists of 15 residues. Trimming took off 0 bases at V and 3 bases at J, with 9 bases between the two ends. DNA of the CDR3: TGTGCCAGCAGTGAAGCAGGGGTCGGTGGAAACACCATATATTTT. Its translation is CASSEAGVGGNTIYF. Full variable domain (outside the CDR3, taken from reference TRBV2 and TRBJ1-3): EPEVTQTPSHQVTQMGQEVILRCVPISNHLYFYWYRQILGQKVEFLVSFYNNEISEKSEIFDDQFSVERPDGSNFTLKIRSTKLEDSAMYFCASSEAGVGGNTIYFGEGSWLTVV.

V gene TRBV27 combines with J gene TRBJ2-1; TRBD2 agrees at 8 bases. CDR3 size: 16 residues. V was clipped by 0 bases and J by 7 bases; unmatched bases: 8. Germline CDR1 MNHEY, CDR2 SMNVEV (reference sequence). CDR3 loop: CASSLSTGGLRNEQFF. CDR3 DNA: TGTGCCAGCAGTTTATCTACGGGGGGGCTGAGAAATGAGCAGTTCTTC.

This chain connects TRBV5-6 to TRBJ2-3, with TRBD2 matching over 8 bases. The germline CDR1 and CDR2 sequences are SGHDT and YYEEEE. This CDR3 spans 16 amino acids. The V and J ends lost 4 bases and 3 bases, in that order; junction bases with no gene match: 10. Here the CDR3 reads CASSPTGGGRTDTQYF. In nucleotides, the CDR3 is TGTGCCAGCAGCCCCACCGGGGGGGGCAGGACAGATACGCAGTATTTT.